The 18 T cell receptor beta chains listed next were all sequenced from one sample in a study of shared clonotypes between healthy human individuals. Here immunoSEQ multiplex PCR was the method, and the copy in TCRdb shows in-frame clones only, minus some. Here the sample spans just over 2,000,000 clones, approximately 95% being singletons. The sequenced material came from naive CD4+ T cells sorted from blood. The subset: CD45RA+ positively selected. Every receptor here comes from a man aged 18-30 years in good health.

This clone showed up just once. This chain links TRBV10-3 with TRBJ1-4; no clear D gene. The CDR3 is 15 amino acids. V was clipped by 3 bases and J by 0 bases, with 8 bases between them. Germline loops: CDR1 ENHRY, CDR2 SYGVKD. The CDR3 loop reads CAISDRVATNEKLFF. Here the CDR3 DNA reads TGTGCCATCAGTGATCGGGTAGCAACTAATGAAAAACTGTTTTTT.

The chain employs TRBV6-5 and TRBJ1-2; D is undetermined. This CDR3 is built from 13 residues. Germline loops: CDR1 MNHEY, CDR2 SVGAGI. Trimming left V 2 bases short and J 5 bases short, with 9 bases between. CDR3 nucleotides: TGTGCCAGCAGTTACGACGGCCAATATGGCTACACCTTC. Translated: CASSYDGQYGYTF.

The rearrangement uses TRBV5-5 and TRBJ1-2; D gene unclear. From germline, CDR1 is SGHKS and CDR2 YYEKEE (reference sequence). The CDR3 is made up of 14 amino acids. Between the trimmed V and J ends, which lost 2 bases and 1 base, there was a span of 9 bases. In DNA form, the CDR3 reads TGTGCCAGCAGCTTAGGTCCAGATAACTATGGCTACACCTTC. Translating it yields CASSLGPDNYGYTF.

J is TRBJ1-1 and V is TRBV5-4, with TRBD1 matching 8 bases. Germline V gives CDR1 SGHNT, CDR2 YYREEE (reference sequence). V lost 2 bases, J lost 8 bases, and 8 bases stayed unmatched. The CDR3 is 14 residues long. Here the CDR3 reads CASSFWDRLAEAFF. The DNA of the CDR3 is TGTGCCAGCAGCTTCTGGGACAGGCTCGCGGAAGCTTTCTTT.

The rearrangement joins TRBV5-1 to TRBJ2-3; D gene unclear. The CDR3 spans 14 residues. The V end lost 3 bases, the J end lost 0 bases, and 8 bases lay between the germline ends. Germline V gene sequence: CDR1 SGHRS, CDR2 YFSETQ. CDR3 DNA sequence: TGCGCCAGCAGCTCCGCCCTCAGCACAGATACGCAGTATTTT. This encodes CASSSALSTDTQYF.

This sequence joins TRBV15 and TRBJ1-2, with D hard to call. The CDR3 is 15 residues long. Trimming pared 6 bases from V and 8 bases from J, leaving 22 bases between. Looked up from germline, CDR1 is LNHNV and CDR2 is YYDKDF (reference sequence). This chain's CDR3 is CATRISPHGLEGYTF. DNA for the CDR3: TGTGCCACCAGGATCTCACCCCACGGGCTGGAGGGCTACACCTTC.

The rearrangement uses TRBV9 and TRBJ1-1; tentatively, D is TRBD1 (5 bases). Germline CDR1 is SGDLS and CDR2 is YYNGEE. Trimming shortened V by 3 bases and J by 4 bases, and 10 bases separated the two germline ends. The CDR3 loop spans 13 amino acids. The CDR3 sequence is CASSAEGSTEAFF. The CDR3 bases are TGTGCCAGCAGCGCGGAGGGGAGCACTGAAGCTTTCTTT.

The rearrangement uses TRBV30 and TRBJ2-1; 7 nucleotides align to TRBD2. V shed 8 bases, J shed 1 base, and the junction held 8 bases outside the gene matches. This CDR3 is 14 amino acids long. Germline V gene sequence: CDR1 GTSNPN, CDR2 SVGIG (reference sequence). CDR3 sequence: CAQSRGVSYNEQFF. The CDR3 DNA reads as TGTGCCCAAAGTCGGGGGGTATCCTACAATGAGCAGTTCTTC.

This clone has only one observation. This chain joins TRBV4-2 and TRBJ2-3, with TRBD2 matching 9 bases. This CDR3 contains 17 residues. The germline V gene encodes CDR1 LGHNA and CDR2 YNFKEQ. V gave up 0 bases and J gave up 3 bases; unmatched junction bases: 7. The CDR3 region is CASSQDPSGRITDTQYF. For the CDR3, the DNA is TGTGCCAGCAGCCAAGATCCGAGCGGGAGGATAACAGATACGCAGTATTTT.

This chain uses TRBV5-1 with TRBJ2-7, with D possibly being TRBD2 (6 bases). Germline CDR1 SGHRS, CDR2 YFSETQ. V was shortened by 7 bases and J by 2 bases, with 22 bases between the two germline ends. The length of the CDR3 is 16 residues. The CDR3 bases are TGCGCCAGCCCTCTGGAGCCCCGCGGAGGGACCTACGAGCAGTACTTC. This codes for CASPLEPRGGTYEQYF.

The rearrangement joins TRBV5-1 to TRBJ1-2, with no clear D. The length of the CDR3 is 13 residues. The V and J ends lost 5 bases and 1 base respectively, with 9 bases between them. Germline CDR1 reads SGHRS; CDR2 reads YFSETQ. The CDR3 DNA reads as TGCGCCAGCAGTCCCTTGGGTAACTATGGCTACACCTTC. This encodes CASSPLGNYGYTF.

The genes are TRBV6-6 and TRBJ2-7; 8 positions match TRBD2. Per the germline V gene, CDR1 is MNHNY and CDR2 is SVGAGI (reference sequence). This CDR3 spans 15 amino acids. V lost 10 bases to trimming and J lost 2 bases; unmatched junction nucleotides: 13. The CDR3 bases are TGTGCCACCTCAGCGGGGGCCGGGAGAACCTACGAGCAGTACTTC. Protein product: CATSAGAGRTYEQYF.

The V call is TRBV29-1, the J call TRBJ2-7; unclear D gene. The ends were cut back, 6 bases at V and 5 bases at J, with 11 bases in the middle. The CDR3 covers 11 residues. Looked up from germline, CDR1 is SQVTM and CDR2 is ANQGSEA. In DNA form, the CDR3 reads TGCAGCGTCCAGACGGTCAACGAGCAGTACTTC. Its protein is CSVQTVNEQYF.

V usage is TRBV5-1 and J usage is TRBJ2-4, with TRBD1 identical over 7 bases. This CDR3 spans 16 amino acids. The germline V gene encodes CDR1 SGHRS and CDR2 YFSETQ. V trimming: 2 bases; J trimming: 0 bases; junction bases outside the gene matches: 5. In DNA, the CDR3 is TGCGCCAGCAGCTTTACAGGGGTAGGAGCCAAAAACATTCAGTACTTC. The encoded protein is CASSFTGVGAKNIQYF.

The count of this clone is one. The chain carries TRBV2 and TRBJ1-5, with D perhaps matching TRBD1 (6 bases). Trimming pared 7 bases from V and 3 bases from J, leaving 19 bases between. This CDR3 has 16 residues. Germline V gives CDR1 SNHLY, CDR2 FYNNEI. The DNA of the CDR3 is TGTGCCAGCACCCTACAGCAGGGGATGAACAATCAGCCCCAGCATTTT. It is translated as CASTLQQGMNNQPQHF.

Details on this clone: The sample contains more than one DNA sequence encoding this CDR3. The rearrangement joins TRBV6-5 to TRBJ2-7; 7 positions agree with TRBD1. This CDR3 has 14 amino acids. J lost 0 bases, V lost 5 bases, and 4 bases had no gene match. CDR1 MNHEY and CDR2 SVGAGI come from the germline V gene. CDR3 residues: CASSTSGGSYEQYF. The CDR3 bases are TGTGCCAGCAGTACCTCAGGGGGCTCCTACGAGCAGTACTTC.

The chain is built from TRBV27 and TRBJ2-5; no clear D gene. The germline V and J ends were trimmed by 3 bases and 4 bases, with 9 bases remaining between them. Germline CDR1 is MNHEY and CDR2 is SMNVEV (reference sequence). CDR3 size: 13 residues. CDR3: CASSFSERETQYF. As DNA, the CDR3 is TGTGCCAGCAGTTTTTCGGAACGAGAGACCCAGTACTTC.

This rearrangement joins TRBV7-9 to TRBJ1-5; TRBD1 aligns across 8 bases. Germline loops: CDR1 SEHNR, CDR2 FQNEAQ (reference sequence). Germline trimming cut 5 bases from V and 0 bases from J; bases unmatched to any gene: 3. The length of the CDR3 is 15 residues. This chain's CDR3 is CASSRTGPSNQPQHF. CDR3 bases: TGTGCCAGCAGCCGGACAGGGCCTAGCAATCAGCCCCAGCATTTT.